Sequencing of this T cell receptor beta chain was carried out in a study of T cell responses to AZD1222 COVID-19 vaccine. Study-wide points: Repertoire sampling occurred only after the peak T cell response. Rises in breadth and depth of Spike-specific TCRs came after two AZD1222 doses. The span of vaccine-associated CD4 TCRs extended across spike, with dominance at 160-218 and 743-854. Among the donors, most were white British and more were female, and clonal diversity was possibly underestimated.

With respect to this clone: Its specificity is unknown.

Germline values: CDR1 GTSNPN, CDR2 SVGIG (reference sequence). This CDR3 has 12 residues. The ends were cut back, 7 bases at V and 4 bases at J, with 11 bases in the middle. TCRdb's table, derived via immunoSEQ multiplex PCR, lists solely in-frame clones and lacks some. The sample records about 140,000 clones, around 93% being singletons. This receptor was obtained from an adult who received the AZD1222 COVID-19 vaccine. The V gene is TRBV30, the J gene TRBJ1-3; D perhaps matches TRBD1 (5 bases). Sequenced material: peripheral blood, taken 28 days after the second AZD1222 dose. In DNA form, the CDR3 reads TGTGCCTACGAACGGGGCGGAAACACCATATATTTT. Residues: CAYERGGNTIYF.